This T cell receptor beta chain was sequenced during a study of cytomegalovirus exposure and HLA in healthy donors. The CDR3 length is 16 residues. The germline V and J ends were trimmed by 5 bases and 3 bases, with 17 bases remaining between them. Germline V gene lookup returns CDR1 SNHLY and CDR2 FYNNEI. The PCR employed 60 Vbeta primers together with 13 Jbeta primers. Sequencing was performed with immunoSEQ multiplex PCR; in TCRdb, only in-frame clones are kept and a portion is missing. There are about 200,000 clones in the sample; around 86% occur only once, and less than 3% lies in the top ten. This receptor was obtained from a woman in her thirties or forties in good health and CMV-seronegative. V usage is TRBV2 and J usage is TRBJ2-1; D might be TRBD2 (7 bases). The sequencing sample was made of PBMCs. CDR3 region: CASSTTGGAFYNEQFF. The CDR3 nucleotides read TGTGCCAGCAGTACTACGGGGGGCGCCTTCTACAATGAGCAGTTCTTC.